This TCR beta chain came from a study of blood T cell repertoires in COVID-19. Study background: Spain, Italy and the United States supplied samples that represented acute and convalescent COVID-19. Sample material is recorded as cDNA or gDNA derived from T cells, B-cell-depleted T cells, or PBMCs.

This CDR3 is built from 14 residues. Germline values: CDR1 MGHRA, CDR2 YSYEKL. Trimming took off 0 bases at V and 2 bases at J, with 7 bases between the two ends. Per the authors' pipeline: Amplified reference gene primers provided the basis for estimating nucleated cell counts. Clones were read by immunoSEQ multiplex PCR, and TCRdb kept only the in-frame ones, dropping some. V, J and clone size are those of that table, while D and trimming were read from the DNA. Here the sample spans around 260,000 clones, approximately 87% being singletons. Sequenced sample: peripheral blood. The TCR comes from a man aged 60-69 years who had recovered from COVID-19. The rearrangement uses TRBV4-1 and TRBJ1-2, with D hard to call. CDR3 loop: CASSQDTANYGYTF. The CDR3, as DNA: TGCGCCAGCAGCCAAGATACCGCGAACTATGGCTACACCTTC.